The clone carrying this T cell receptor (beta chain) was seen more than once but under ten times. Its antigen is currently unknown. This sample was included in a study of immune evolution from preneoplasia to lung adenocarcinoma. Profiled with immunoSEQ multiplex PCR; TCRdb holds only in-frame clones, not every one. The top ten hold around 9.9% of the sample, which has about 5,600 clones, about 80% seen once. Resections took place in Japan or China from 2014 to 2017. Each case's diagnosis was confirmed by two pathologists on H&E. General study findings and limits: Top clone share appeared to fall from AAH through AIS, MIA, adenocarcinoma. T cell clonality was higher in KRAS-mutant than EGFR-mutant or wild-type nodules.

The CDR3 contains 14 residues. Germline values: CDR1 SGHNT, CDR2 YENEEA. The V end was cut by 5 bases, the J end by 4 bases, with 15 bases between. This clonotype was sampled from a person aged 55-79 years with lung adenocarcinoma. The chain recombines TRBV11-3 with TRBJ2-7; perhaps TRBD1 as D (6 bases). What was sequenced was FFPE lung adenocarcinoma in situ tissue. Here the CDR3 DNA reads TGTGCCAGCAGCAACCGGGACACCTCTTACGAGCAGTACTTC. It yields the protein CASSNRDTSYEQYF.